Sequencing of this T cell receptor (beta chain) was carried out in a study of resident and recirculating memory T cells in vitiligo. Looking at the study overall: No cells were sorted; samples were homogenized just before genomic DNA extraction. Regarding the study as a whole: Clonality differed among vitiligo lesions, with no unique dominant clone.

In regard to this clone: Its target is unknown.

This table comes from immunoSEQ multiplex PCR, and its TCRdb copy is limited to in-frame clones, with some not included. The sample gives more than 35,000 clones, 80% to 95% of which show up once; 4.5% is in the top ten. The CDR3 has 15 amino acids. CDR1 is MRHNA and CDR2 is SNTAGT in the germline V gene. The ends were cut back, 4 bases at V and 8 bases at J, with 18 bases in the middle. This TCR came from a male donor with vitiligo. The chain joins TRBV6-4 to TRBJ2-1, with a tentative D call TRBD2 (6 bases). Sequenced sample: blood. The CDR3 DNA follows: TGTGCCAGCAGTGCCCAGTCGACTAGTGGGCATGAGCAGTTCTTC. Its translation is CASSAQSTSGHEQFF.